This TCR beta chain is from a study of T cell responses to AZD1222 COVID-19 vaccine. Study-level points and caveats: Donors in the cohort were predominantly white British and more often female, and clonal diversity was possibly underestimated.

In regard to this clone: Its target is unknown.

Libraries were prepared by immunoSEQ multiplex PCR; TCRdb keeps only in-frame clonotypes and omits some of them. The sample records 130,000 or so clones, more than 85% being singletons. The CDR3 has 14 residues. The germline gives CDR1 LGHDT, CDR2 YNNKEL (reference sequence). V was clipped by 2 bases and J by 3 bases, with 9 bases between them. The source of this sequence is an adult who received the AZD1222 COVID-19 vaccine. Sample: peripheral blood, taken 28 days after the second AZD1222 dose. The V gene is TRBV3-1 (or the pseudogene TRBV3-2), the J gene TRBJ2-3; D unresolved. CDR3 DNA: TGTGCCAGCAGCCAAATGGGCCTGACAGATACGCAGTATTTT. It translates to CASSQMGLTDTQYF.